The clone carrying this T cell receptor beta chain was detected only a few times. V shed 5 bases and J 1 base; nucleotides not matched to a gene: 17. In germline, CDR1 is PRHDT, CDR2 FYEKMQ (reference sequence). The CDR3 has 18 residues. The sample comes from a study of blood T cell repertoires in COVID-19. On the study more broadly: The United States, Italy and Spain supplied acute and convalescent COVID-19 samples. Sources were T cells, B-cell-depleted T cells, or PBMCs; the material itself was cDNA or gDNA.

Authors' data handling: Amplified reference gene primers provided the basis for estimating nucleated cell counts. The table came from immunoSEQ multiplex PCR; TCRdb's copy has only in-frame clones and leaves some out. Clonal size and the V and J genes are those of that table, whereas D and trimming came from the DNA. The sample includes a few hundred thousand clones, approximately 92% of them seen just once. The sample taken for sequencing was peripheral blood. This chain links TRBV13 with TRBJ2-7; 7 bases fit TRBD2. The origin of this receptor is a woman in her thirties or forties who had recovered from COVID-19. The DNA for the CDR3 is TGTGCCAGCAGCCCTCCGGGACTACTAACCGACCTATCCTACGAGCAGTACTTC. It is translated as CASSPPGLLTDLSYEQYF.